The clone carrying this T cell receptor (beta chain) was detected only a few times. This sample is drawn from a study of blood T cell repertoires in COVID-19. Across the whole study: Samples taken during acute and convalescent COVID-19 were collected in the United States, Italy and Spain.

This table comes from immunoSEQ multiplex PCR, and its TCRdb copy is limited to in-frame clones, with some not included. Seen here are 380,000 or so clones, around 87% observed once, and the top ten hold approximately 1%. In germline, CDR1 is SQVTM, CDR2 ANQGSEA. Unmatched junction bases numbered 8, after V lost 3 bases and J lost 4 bases. This CDR3 contains 14 residues. Sequenced: PBMCs or T cells enriched from blood (not recorded which). The rearrangement uses TRBV29-1 and TRBJ2-7; 8 bases agree with TRBD2. This TCR derives from a woman under 40 with acute COVID-19. The CDR3 loop is CSVEGAGVPYEQYF. In nucleotides, the CDR3 is TGCAGCGTTGAGGGAGCGGGGGTACCATACGAGCAGTACTTC.